This is a list of T cell receptor beta chains from one sample in a study of T cell responses to AZD1222 COVID-19 vaccine. Using immunoSEQ multiplex PCR, the repertoire was profiled, and TCRdb retains in-frame clones only, with some absent. The sample carries roughly 100,000 clones, 86% recorded once. Here the sequenced sample was peripheral blood, taken 28 days after the second dose of the MenACWY control vaccine. These receptors were collected from an adult who received the MenACWY meningococcal vaccine as a control. Each CDR3 is given with its conserved first and last residue. Each record gives: clone size, D gene, V gene, CDR3 length, J gene, CDR3 protein, CDR3 DNA. A D gene is named only where the DNA matches it firmly. Some rows have no size entry. The others give once, few or many, or a class for an expanded clone.

clone size: .; D gene: TRBD1; V gene: TRBV4-2; CDR3 length: 15; J gene: TRBJ1-6; CDR3 protein: CASSRDRSPEGPLHF; CDR3 DNA: TGTGCCAGCAGCCGGGACAGGTCCCCCGAGGGACCCCTCCACTTT
clone size: .; D gene: .; V gene: TRBV7-6; CDR3 length: 16; J gene: TRBJ2-3; CDR3 protein: CASSLEAAGNTDTQYF; CDR3 DNA: TGTGCCAGCAGCTTAGAGGCGGCGGGGAACACAGATACGCAGTATTTT
clone size: .; D gene: TRBD1; V gene: TRBV10-3; CDR3 length: 15; J gene: TRBJ1-5; CDR3 protein: CAIRGDSRPNQPQHF; CDR3 DNA: TGTGCCATCAGGGGGGACAGTCGCCCCAATCAGCCCCAGCATTTT
clone size: .; D gene: TRBD2; V gene: TRBV4-3; CDR3 length: 19; J gene: TRBJ2-2; CDR3 protein: CASSPRVPSGGTNTGELFF; CDR3 DNA: TGCGCCAGCAGCCCCAGAGTGCCTAGCGGGGGTACAAACACCGGGGAGCTGTTTTTT
clone size: .; D gene: TRBD1; V gene: TRBV5-6; CDR3 length: 17; J gene: TRBJ1-6; CDR3 protein: CASRAGTAGSYNSPLHF; CDR3 DNA: TGTGCCAGCAGGGCCGGGACAGCCGGGTCCTATAATTCACCCCTCCACTTT
clone size: few; D gene: TRBD2; V gene: TRBV7-8; CDR3 length: 17; J gene: TRBJ2-3; CDR3 protein: CASSLTSRGKGTDTQYF; CDR3 DNA: TGTGCCAGCAGCCTCACATCGCGGGGGAAGGGCACAGATACGCAGTATTTT
clone size: .; D gene: .; V gene: TRBV21-1; CDR3 length: 21; J gene: TRBJ1-5; CDR3 protein: CASSKGSGNTGGQGASKPQHF; CDR3 DNA: TGTGCCAGCAGCAAAGGAAGCGGGAACACAGGGGGACAGGGGGCGTCGAAGCCCCAGCATTTT
clone size: .; D gene: .; V gene: TRBV27; CDR3 length: 14; J gene: TRBJ2-5; CDR3 protein: CASSVRGFGETQYF; CDR3 DNA: TGTGCCAGCAGTGTAAGGGGGTTTGGAGAGACCCAGTACTTC
clone size: .; D gene: .; V gene: TRBV18; CDR3 length: 16; J gene: TRBJ2-3; CDR3 protein: CASSPNGPQFTDTQYF; CDR3 DNA: TGTGCCAGCTCGCCCAACGGACCCCAATTCACAGATACGCAGTATTTT
clone size: few; D gene: TRBD1; V gene: TRBV5-6; CDR3 length: 15; J gene: TRBJ1-4; CDR3 protein: CASSLARTGAEKLFF; CDR3 DNA: TGTGCCAGCAGTCTGGCCCGGACAGGGGCGGAAAAACTGTTTTTT
clone size: .; D gene: TRBD1; V gene: TRBV5-4; CDR3 length: 15; J gene: TRBJ1-2; CDR3 protein: CASSFDGQGAHGYTF; CDR3 DNA: TGTGCCAGCAGCTTTGACGGACAGGGGGCCCATGGCTACACCTTC
clone size: .; D gene: .; V gene: TRBV6-2/TRBV6-3; CDR3 length: 15; J gene: TRBJ1-1; CDR3 protein: CASSYSGGGGTEAFF; CDR3 DNA: TGTGCCAGCAGTTACTCCGGGGGGGGTGGAACTGAAGCTTTCTTT
clone size: once; D gene: .; V gene: TRBV19; CDR3 length: 16; J gene: TRBJ1-5; CDR3 protein: CASSWGTGPSNQPQHF; CDR3 DNA: TGTGCCAGTAGTTGGGGTACAGGTCCTAGCAATCAGCCCCAGCATTTT
clone size: .; D gene: .; V gene: TRBV18; CDR3 length: 15; J gene: TRBJ2-3; CDR3 protein: CASSPRTATGDTQYF; CDR3 DNA: TGTGCCAGCTCACCGCGGACGGCCACAGGTGATACGCAGTATTTT
clone size: .; D gene: .; V gene: TRBV19; CDR3 length: 15; J gene: TRBJ1-5; CDR3 protein: CASGLGHQGNQPQHF; CDR3 DNA: TGTGCCAGTGGCCTAGGACACCAGGGCAATCAGCCCCAGCATTTT
clone size: .; D gene: .; V gene: TRBV2; CDR3 length: 14; J gene: TRBJ2-1; CDR3 protein: CASTGVGSYNEQFF; CDR3 DNA: TGTGCCAGCACCGGGGTCGGCTCTTACAATGAGCAGTTCTTC
clone size: .; D gene: TRBD2; V gene: TRBV7-2; CDR3 length: 15; J gene: TRBJ2-3; CDR3 protein: CASSKERGGTDTQYF; CDR3 DNA: TGTGCCAGCAGCAAAGAGCGGGGGGGCACAGATACGCAGTATTTT
clone size: .; D gene: .; V gene: TRBV4-3; CDR3 length: 13; J gene: TRBJ2-1; CDR3 protein: CASSSRLVYEQFF; CDR3 DNA: TGCGCCAGCAGCTCCCGACTAGTGTATGAGCAGTTCTTC
clone size: .; D gene: TRBD2; V gene: TRBV19; CDR3 length: 15; J gene: TRBJ2-1; CDR3 protein: CASSLAGGIYSEQFF; CDR3 DNA: TGTGCCAGTAGCTTAGCGGGGGGAATCTACAGTGAGCAGTTCTTC
clone size: .; D gene: .; V gene: TRBV5-1; CDR3 length: 15; J gene: TRBJ2-7; CDR3 protein: CASSLDEGSLYEQYF; CDR3 DNA: TGCGCCAGCAGCTTGGACGAGGGAAGCCTCTACGAGCAGTACTTC
clone size: few; D gene: TRBD1; V gene: TRBV5-4; CDR3 length: 12; J gene: TRBJ2-7; CDR3 protein: CASSYTGGEGHF; CDR3 DNA: TGTGCCAGCAGCTATACAGGGGGCGAAGGACACTTC
clone size: .; D gene: .; V gene: TRBV7-9; CDR3 length: 12; J gene: TRBJ1-2; CDR3 protein: CASSKQVYGYTF; CDR3 DNA: TGTGCCAGCAGTAAACAGGTCTATGGCTACACCTTC
clone size: .; D gene: TRBD1; V gene: TRBV18; CDR3 length: 15; J gene: TRBJ1-2; CDR3 protein: CASSPPSRGPSGYTF; CDR3 DNA: TGTGCCAGCTCACCACCGTCCAGGGGGCCTAGTGGCTACACCTTC
clone size: .; D gene: TRBD1; V gene: TRBV28; CDR3 length: 17; J gene: TRBJ1-6; CDR3 protein: CASSLGSGQGTSSPLHF; CDR3 DNA: TGTGCCAGCAGTCTAGGGTCTGGACAGGGTACGAGCTCACCCCTCCACTTT
clone size: .; D gene: .; V gene: TRBV3-1/TRBV3-2; CDR3 length: 12; J gene: TRBJ2-3; CDR3 protein: CASSQAGDKRYF; CDR3 DNA: TGTGCCAGCAGCCAAGCAGGCGACAAGCGGTATTTT
clone size: .; D gene: .; V gene: TRBV7-2; CDR3 length: 15; J gene: TRBJ2-7; CDR3 protein: CASSLAPGGSYEQYF; CDR3 DNA: TGTGCCAGCAGCTTAGCCCCCGGCGGCTCCTACGAGCAGTACTTC
clone size: .; D gene: .; V gene: TRBV19; CDR3 length: 13; J gene: TRBJ2-4; CDR3 protein: CASSMGGMDIQYF; CDR3 DNA: TGTGCCAGTAGTATGGGGGGCATGGACATTCAGTACTTC
clone size: once; D gene: TRBD2; V gene: TRBV5-1; CDR3 length: 18; J gene: TRBJ2-6; CDR3 protein: CASRRGTSGGLGANVLTF; CDR3 DNA: TGCGCCAGCCGCAGAGGGACTAGCGGGGGACTTGGGGCCAACGTCCTGACTTTC
clone size: .; D gene: TRBD1; V gene: TRBV2; CDR3 length: 13; J gene: TRBJ1-1; CDR3 protein: CASSESRGGEAFF; CDR3 DNA: TGTGCCAGCAGTGAAAGTAGAGGGGGCGAAGCTTTCTTT
clone size: .; D gene: .; V gene: TRBV19; CDR3 length: 12; J gene: TRBJ1-2; CDR3 protein: CASSDERYGYTF; CDR3 DNA: TGTGCCAGTAGTGACGAACGCTATGGCTACACCTTC
clone size: .; D gene: TRBD2; V gene: TRBV10-2; CDR3 length: 16; J gene: TRBJ2-1; CDR3 protein: CASSDRGLGSYNEQFF; CDR3 DNA: TGCGCCAGCAGTGATCGGGGACTAGGGTCTTACAATGAGCAGTTCTTC